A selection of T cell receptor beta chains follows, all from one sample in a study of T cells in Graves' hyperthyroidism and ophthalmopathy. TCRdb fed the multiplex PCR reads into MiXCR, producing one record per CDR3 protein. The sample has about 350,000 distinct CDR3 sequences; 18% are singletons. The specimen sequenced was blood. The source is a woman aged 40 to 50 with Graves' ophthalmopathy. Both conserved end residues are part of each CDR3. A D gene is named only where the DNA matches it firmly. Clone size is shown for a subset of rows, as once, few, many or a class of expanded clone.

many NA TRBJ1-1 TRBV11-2 CASSTGQLLNTEAFF TGTGCCAGCAGCACCGGACAGCTCCTAAACACTGAAGCTTTCTTT
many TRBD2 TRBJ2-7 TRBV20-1 CSANTPVGTSGRVPYEQYF TGCAGTGCTAATACGCCCGTGGGGACTAGCGGGAGGGTTCCCTACGAGCAGTACTTC
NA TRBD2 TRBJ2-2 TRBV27 CASSGWAGVGTGELFF TGTGCCAGCAGTGGGTGGGCGGGAGTAGGCACCGGGGAGCTGTTTTTT
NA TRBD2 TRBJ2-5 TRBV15 CATSNRLADQETQYF TGTGCCACCAGCAACCGACTAGCGGACCAAGAGACCCAGTACTTC
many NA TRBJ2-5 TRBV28 CASSLRILGMGSMETQYF TGTGCCAGCAGCCTTCGTATCCTAGGGATGGGTAGTATGGAGACCCAGTACTTC
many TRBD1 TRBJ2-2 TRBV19 CASSIGQGVPGELFF TGTGCCAGTAGTATCGGACAGGGGGTCCCCGGGGAGCTGTTTTTT
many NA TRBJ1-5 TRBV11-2 CASSRDAREGQPQHF TGTGCCAGCAGCAGGGACGCCCGGGAGGGTCAGCCCCAGCATTTT
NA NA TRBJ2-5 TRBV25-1 CASRESHQEGETQYF TGTGCCAGCAGAGAAAGCCATCAAGAAGGAGAGACACAGTACTTC
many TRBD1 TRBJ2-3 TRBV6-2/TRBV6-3 CASRRQGLSDTQYF TGTGCCAGCAGAAGACAGGGGCTATCAGATACGCAGTATTTT
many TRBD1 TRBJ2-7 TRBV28 CASSTFSDRETSYEQYF TGTGCCAGCAGCACCTTCTCGGACAGGGAGACCTCCTACGAGCAGTACTTC
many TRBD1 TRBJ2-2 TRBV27 CASSFERGLAGELFF TGTGCCAGCAGTTTTGAGAGGGGGCTTGCCGGGGAGCTGTTTTTT
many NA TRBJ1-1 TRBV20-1 CSARDGAGAFF TGCAGTGCTAGAGATGGGGCCGGGGCTTTCTTT
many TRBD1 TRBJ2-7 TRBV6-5 CASTRQGSYEQYF TGTGCCAGCACCCGACAGGGGTCGTACGAGCAGTACTTC
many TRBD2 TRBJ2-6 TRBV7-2 CASSLFGLAESGANVLTF TGTGCCAGCAGCTTATTCGGACTAGCGGAGTCTGGGGCCAACGTCCTGACTTTC
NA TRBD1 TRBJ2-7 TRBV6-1 CASSTGTAQYEQYF TGTGCCAGCAGTACCGGGACAGCCCAATACGAGCAGTACTTC
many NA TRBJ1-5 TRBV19 CASSKPYPVQGVLGNQPQHF TGTGCCAGTAGTAAACCCTATCCGGTCCAGGGTGTTTTGGGCAATCAGCCCCAGCATTTT
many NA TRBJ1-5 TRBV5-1 CASSSGLDSNQPQHF TGCGCCAGCAGCTCTGGACTGGATAGCAATCAGCCCCAGCATTTT
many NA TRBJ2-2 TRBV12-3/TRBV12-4 CASKGGNTGELFF TGTGCCAGCAAAGGCGGGAACACCGGGGAGCTGTTTTTT
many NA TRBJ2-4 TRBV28 CASSERQVRVAKNIQYF TGTGCCAGCAGTGAGCGACAGGTCCGCGTAGCCAAAAACATTCAGTACTTC
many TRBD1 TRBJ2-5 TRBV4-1 CASSKTTGGETQYF TGCGCCAGCAGCAAAACAACAGGGGGGGAGACCCAGTACTTC
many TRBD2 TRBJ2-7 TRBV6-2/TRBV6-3 CASSRDYVYEQYF TGTGCCAGCAGTCGGGACTACGTCTACGAGCAGTACTTC
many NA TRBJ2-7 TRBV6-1 CASGAGASYEQYF TGTGCCAGCGGAGCCGGGGCCTCCTACGAGCAGTACTTC
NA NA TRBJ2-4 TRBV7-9 CASSLIPGPNIQYF TGTGCCAGCAGCTTGATACCGGGACCCAACATTCAGTACTTC
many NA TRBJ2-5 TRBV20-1 CSATILVGAETQYF TGCAGTGCTACCATTTTAGTGGGAGCGGAGACCCAGTACTTC
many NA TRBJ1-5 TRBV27 CASREWGGAQPQHF TGTGCCAGCAGGGAGTGGGGGGGGGCTCAGCCCCAGCATTTT
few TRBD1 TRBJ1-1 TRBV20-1 CSARRQGVSTEAFF TGCAGTGCTAGACGTCAGGGGGTGAGCACTGAAGCTTTCTTT
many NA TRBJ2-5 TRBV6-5 CASSYRLAGAGETQYF TGTGCCAGCAGTTACCGATTGGCAGGGGCAGGGGAGACCCAGTACTTC
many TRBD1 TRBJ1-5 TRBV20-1 CSASRLGQGAYQPQHF TGCAGTGCTAGCCGTTTGGGCCAGGGGGCTTATCAGCCCCAGCATTTT
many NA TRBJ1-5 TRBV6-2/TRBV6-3 CASSFVNQPQHF TGTGCCAGCAGTTTTGTAAATCAGCCCCAGCATTTT
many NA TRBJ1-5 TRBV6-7 CASSYIPGAGQPQHF TGTGCCAGCAGTTACATCCCAGGGGCTGGGCAGCCCCAGCATTTT
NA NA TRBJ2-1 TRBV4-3 CASSPAGADEQFF TGCGCCAGCAGCCCAGCCGGGGCCGACGAGCAGTTCTTC
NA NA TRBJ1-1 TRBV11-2 CASSTGRISNTEAFF TGTGCCAGCAGCACCGGACGGATTTCAAACACTGAAGCTTTCTTT
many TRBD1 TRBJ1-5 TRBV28 CASSFSGSGTGQGPQHF TGTGCCAGCAGCTTTTCGGGGTCTGGGACAGGACAGGGTCCCCAGCATTTT
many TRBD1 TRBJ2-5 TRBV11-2 CASSDRDRDVTQYF TGTGCCAGCAGCGACCGGGACAGGGATGTGACCCAGTACTTC
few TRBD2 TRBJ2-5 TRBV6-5 CASSYTAGGFQETQYF TGTGCCAGCAGTTATACGGCGGGAGGGTTCCAAGAGACCCAGTACTTC
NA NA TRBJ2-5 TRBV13 CASSLAIPERGETQYF TGTGCCAGCAGCTTAGCAATCCCCGAGCGTGGAGAGACCCAGTACTTC
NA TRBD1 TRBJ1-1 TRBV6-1 CASKGATEAFF TGTGCCAGCAAGGGGGCCACTGAAGCTTTCTTT
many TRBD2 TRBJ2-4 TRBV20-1 CSATGIPGLANIQYF TGCAGTGCTACCGGGATCCCGGGACTAGCGAACATTCAGTACTTC
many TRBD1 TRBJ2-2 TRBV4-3 CASSSGAGGRELFF TGCGCCAGCAGCAGTGGAGCAGGGGGTCGGGAGCTGTTTTTT
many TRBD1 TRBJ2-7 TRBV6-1 CASSELWTGGYEQYF TGTGCCAGCAGTGAACTCTGGACAGGGGGCTACGAGCAGTACTTC
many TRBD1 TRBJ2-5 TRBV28 CASSQGTGGRETQYF TGTGCCAGCAGTCAGGGGACAGGGGGGAGAGAGACCCAGTACTTC
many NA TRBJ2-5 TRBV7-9 CASSESASRLQGTQYF TGTGCCAGCAGCGAAAGCGCAAGCCGGTTGCAGGGGACCCAGTACTTC
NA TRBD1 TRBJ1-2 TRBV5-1 CASSTGQGAPGYTF TGCGCCAGCAGCACTGGACAGGGGGCACCTGGCTACACCTTC
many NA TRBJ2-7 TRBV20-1 CSALTRLSSYEQYF TGCAGTGCTCTCACCCGGTTGAGCTCCTACGAGCAGTACTTC
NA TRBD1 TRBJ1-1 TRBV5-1 CASSTTGTANTEAFF TGCGCCAGCAGCACGACGGGGACAGCTAACACTGAAGCTTTCTTT
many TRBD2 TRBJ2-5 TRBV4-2 CASSQLAGEVKTQYF TGTGCCAGCAGCCAACTAGCGGGAGAGGTAAAGACCCAGTACTTC
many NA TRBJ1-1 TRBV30 CAWSPMNTEAFF TGTGCCTGGAGTCCTATGAACACTGAAGCTTTCTTT
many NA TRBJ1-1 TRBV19 CASSIPGQIKNTEAFF TGTGCCAGTAGCATACCTGGACAGATAAAGAACACTGAAGCTTTCTTT
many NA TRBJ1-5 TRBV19 CASSIQRDWSSNQPQHF TGTGCCAGTAGTATACAGAGGGATTGGAGCAGCAATCAGCCCCAGCATTTT
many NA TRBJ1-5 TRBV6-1 CAGRESGNQPQHF TGTGCCGGGCGGGAATCGGGCAATCAGCCCCAGCATTTT
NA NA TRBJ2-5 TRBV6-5 CASSYSGRLYQETQYF TGTGCCAGCAGTTACTCTGGGCGGTTGTACCAAGAGACCCAGTACTTC
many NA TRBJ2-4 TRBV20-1 CSGEPLGNIQYF TGCAGTGGGGAGCCCCTGGGGAACATTCAGTACTTC
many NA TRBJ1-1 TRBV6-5 CASSLGAKNTEAFF TGTGCCAGCAGTCTCGGGGCGAAGAACACTGAAGCTTTCTTT
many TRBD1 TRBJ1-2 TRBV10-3 CAISAGTGDYGYTF TGTGCCATCAGTGCCGGGACAGGCGACTATGGCTACACCTTC
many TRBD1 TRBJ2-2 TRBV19 CASKPGQGATGELFF TGTGCCAGTAAACCGGGACAGGGAGCCACCGGGGAGCTGTTTTTT
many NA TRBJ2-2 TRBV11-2 CASNLGTANTGELFF TGTGCCAGCAACCTCGGGACGGCGAACACCGGGGAGCTGTTTTTT
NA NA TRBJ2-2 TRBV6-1 CASTPRISTGELFF TGTGCCAGCACGCCCCGAATCTCCACCGGGGAGCTGTTTTTT